The 17 T cell receptor beta chains below come from one sample, sequenced in a study of shared clonotypes between healthy human individuals. Assay used: immunoSEQ multiplex PCR; TCRdb lists only in-frame clones, some missing. The table records under 1,900,000 clones, less than 99% of them present only once. The sample was naive CD4+ T cells sorted from blood. Regarding subset: CD45RA+ positively selected. The receptors stem from a man aged 30 to 39 in good health.

About this clone: One junction end does not reproduce the germline sequence, and a read error may be involved. The gene calls are TRBV7-7 and TRBJ2-1; D uncertain. The germline V gene encodes CDR1 SSHAT and CDR2 FNYEAQ (reference sequence). The CDR3 extends over 13 amino acids. The CDR3 DNA is TGTGCTAGCAGCCCCGGGCCTGGGGATGAGCAGTTCTTC. Translating gives CASSPGPGDEQFF.

The rearrangement uses TRBV6-6 and TRBJ2-7, with D possibly being TRBD1 (5 bases). The CDR3 loop spans 14 amino acids. Germline loops: CDR1 MNHNY, CDR2 SVGAGI (reference sequence). With 5 bases removed from V and 2 bases from J, the gap between germline ends came to 13 bases. The CDR3 protein is CASSRQIGPYEQYF. The CDR3 bases are TGTGCCAGCAGTAGACAGATAGGCCCCTACGAGCAGTACTTC.

This clone was seen just once. The genes are TRBV9 and TRBJ2-3, with TRBD2 matching 9 bases. V lost 0 bases and J lost 10; bases outside the gene matches: 6. Germline CDR1 and CDR2: SGDLS and YYNGEE. The CDR3 length is 14 residues. In DNA, the CDR3 is TGTGCCAGCAGCGTAGTTAGCGGGAGAGGCCCGCAGTATTTT. It is translated as CASSVVSGRGPQYF.

The gene calls are TRBV11-3 and TRBJ2-7; no clear D. CDR1 SGHNT and CDR2 YENEEA come from the germline V gene. The CDR3 is made up of 12 amino acids. V dropped 3 bases and J dropped 3 bases, with 6 bases sitting between them. CDR3 sequence reads: CASSLDFYEQYF. The CDR3 nucleotides read TGTGCCAGCAGCTTGGATTTCTACGAGCAGTACTTC.

The chain joins TRBV30 to TRBJ1-5, with D tentatively TRBD1 (5 bases). The CDR3 spans 15 residues. The germline gives CDR1 GTSNPN, CDR2 SVGIG (reference sequence). V dropped 2 bases and J dropped 7 bases, with 18 bases sitting between them. The CDR3 nucleotides are TGTGCCTGGAGTAACCTCCGTCCGGGGGGACAGCCCCAGCATTTT. This encodes CAWSNLRPGGQPQHF. The full variable domain, rest sourced from reference TRBV30 and TRBJ1-5, is SQTIHQWPATLVQPVGSPLSLECTVEGTSNPNLYWYRQAAGRGLQLLFYSVGIGQISSEVPQNLSASRPQDRQFILSSKKLLLSDSGFYLCAWSNLRPGGQPQHFGDGTRLSIL.

This clone was found once. V and J are TRBV14 and TRBJ2-5, with no clear D. V was trimmed by 4 bases and J by 5 bases, leaving 14 bases between them. The CDR3 is 14 residues long. Germline V gene sequence: CDR1 SGHDN, CDR2 FVKESK. Here the CDR3 reads CASSPIFPGETQYF. CDR3 nucleotides: TGTGCCAGCAGCCCTATCTTCCCCGGCGAGACCCAGTACTTC.

This rearrangement joins TRBV29-1 to TRBJ2-1, with D perhaps matching TRBD2 (6 bases). Germline loops: CDR1 SQVTM, CDR2 ANQGSEA. Trimming took off 4 bases at V and 2 bases at J, with 12 bases between the two ends. The CDR3 length is 14 residues. The CDR3 is CSVVGGIPYNEQFF. The DNA for the CDR3 is TGCAGCGTTGTAGGAGGGATTCCCTACAATGAGCAGTTCTTC.

The chain uses TRBV30 and TRBJ1-4; 7 nucleotides line up with TRBD1. With V trimmed by 8 bases and J by 8 bases, 8 bases remained unmatched. This CDR3 region has 12 residues. CDR1 is GTSNPN and CDR2 is SVGIG in the germline V gene (reference sequence). CDR3 loop: CATTGMREKLFF. CDR3 in DNA: TGTGCCACGACAGGGATGAGGGAAAAACTGTTTTTT.

The V and J genes are TRBV7-2 and TRBJ2-7; 7 bases are a match to TRBD2. Germline CDR1 and CDR2: SGHTA and FQGNSA. Unmatched junction bases numbered 11, after V lost 7 bases and J lost 5 bases. CDR3 length: 14 residues. The chain's CDR3 is CASNPGGSRNEQYF. In nucleotides, the CDR3 is TGTGCCAGCAATCCGGGAGGAAGCCGAAACGAGCAGTACTTC.

This clone was seen a single time. The rearrangement uses TRBV12-5 and TRBJ1-3, with D tentatively TRBD1 (6 bases). Germline-derived CDR1 and CDR2 are LGHNT and FRNRAP. The CDR3 is made up of 18 amino acids. V was cut by 6 bases and J by 1 base, with 22 bases left in between. CDR3 sequence (DNA): TGTGCTAGTGGGTCACATGTGAGGACAGTGAAGTCTGGAAACACCATATATTTT. Translated, it gives CASGSHVRTVKSGNTIYF.

The genes are TRBV4-1 and TRBJ2-7; maybe TRBD2 (6 bases). CDR1 MGHRA and CDR2 YSYEKL come from the germline V gene. This CDR3 has 14 amino acids. V lost 4 bases, J lost 2 bases, and 12 bases lay in between. CDR3 bases: TGCGCCAGCAGCCGCGGGACGCATACCTACGAGCAGTACTTC. As protein: CASSRGTHTYEQYF.

The CDR3 loop reads CASGIIAGSYEQYF. CDR3 sequence (DNA): TGTGCCAGCGGGATCATAGCGGGCTCCTACGAGCAGTACTTC. The V call is TRBV7-9, the J call TRBJ2-7, with TRBD2 identical over 7 bases. The CDR3 sequence is 14 residues long. The germline V gene encodes CDR1 SEHNR and CDR2 FQNEAQ (reference sequence). Trimming at V came to 8 bases and at J to 0 bases, leaving 7 bases not matched to a gene.

About this clone: Distinct nucleotide sequences in the sample also encode this CDR3. The chain carries TRBV6-5 and TRBJ1-2, with D uncertain. Between the trimmed V and J ends, which lost 0 bases and 1 base, there was a span of 6 bases. The CDR3 has 14 amino acids. Germline-derived CDR1 and CDR2 are MNHEY and SVGAGI. The CDR3 DNA reads TGTGCCAGCAGTTACTCCCGGCTTAACTATGGCTACACCTTC. This gives the protein CASSYSRLNYGYTF.

This rearrangement joins TRBV19 to TRBJ2-5; unclear D gene. V lost 3 bases and J lost 1, with 21 bases in between. CDR3 length: 18 residues. The germline CDR1 and CDR2 sequences are LNHDA and SQIVND (reference sequence). CDR3 sequence (DNA): TGTGCCAGTAGTATCGGTTATGGCGCGATCATTAGCCAAGAGACCCAGTACTTC. Protein: CASSIGYGAIISQETQYF.

The chain joins TRBV6-1 to TRBJ2-3; the D is unclear. V was pared by 1 base and J by 7 bases, with 9 bases between. Germline CDR1 MNHNS, CDR2 SASEGT. The CDR3 is made up of 13 amino acids. The CDR3 is CASSEGVPNTQYF. The CDR3 bases are TGTGCCAGCAGTGAAGGAGTCCCAAATACGCAGTATTTT.

This sequence joins TRBV5-8 and TRBJ2-1, with D maybe TRBD2 (5 bases). Germline CDR1 is SGHTS and CDR2 is YDEGEE. Trimming cost V 4 bases and J 7 bases, with 18 bases left between them. The CDR3 extends over 15 amino acids. The CDR3 region has the DNA TGTGCCAGCAGCATAGGGAGTATCACTAGTAATGAGCAGTTCTTC. Translating gives CASSIGSITSNEQFF.

The chain recombines TRBV4-1 with TRBJ1-5; D uncertain. The CDR3 spans 15 residues. Trimming left V 1 base short and J 3 bases short, with 10 bases between. Germline CDR1 MGHRA, CDR2 YSYEKL. The CDR3 nucleotides are TGCGCCAGCAGCCAAGTGTGGGGTCCCAATCAGCCCCAGCATTTT. Translation: CASSQVWGPNQPQHF.